The clone carrying this T cell receptor beta chain was observed at least ten times. This sample is part of a study of early T cells in non-severe SARS-CoV-2 infection. Study overall: Unpaired chains resulted from sequencing bulk RNA of unsorted whole blood.

Attached unique molecular identifiers marked individual cDNA molecules. In TCRdb, the 5' RACE reads were re-called with MiXCR into one record per CDR3 protein. Altogether over 85,000 distinct CDR3 sequences are present, around 13% being singletons, with the ten largest covering about 4%. Trimming removed 3 bases from V and 4 bases from J, with 13 bases in between. Germline V gene lookup returns CDR1 SGHNT and CDR2 YYREEE (reference sequence). The CDR3 consists of 14 residues. The genes are TRBV5-4 and TRBJ1-2, with D uncertain. The TCR originated in an adult who was a healthcare worker with PCR-confirmed SARS-CoV-2 infection or an uninfected control (not recorded which). The sequenced sample was whole blood, obtained at baseline. The CDR3 loop is CASSSEMEGYGYTF. As DNA, the CDR3 is TGTGCCAGCAGCTCAGAGATGGAGGGCTATGGCTACACCTTC.